Each of the 25 T cell receptor beta chains below was sequenced from the same sample in a study of long-term antiretroviral therapy in people with HIV. They ran version v3.0 of the immunoSEQ assay at survey level. Generated by immunoSEQ multiplex PCR, the TCRdb table keeps only in-frame clones and is missing some. The sample lists more than 9,500 clones, 70% to 75% occurring once. The specimen was unsorted PBMCs, collected almost 3.2 years before starting antiretroviral therapy. Receptors originate from a man in his forties with HIV.

The chain is built from TRBV5-1 and TRBJ2-7; TRBD1 matches at 10 bases. Germline CDR1 SGHRS, CDR2 YFSETQ. J lost 2 bases, V lost 3 bases, and 8 bases had no gene match. This CDR3 region has 16 residues. CDR3 DNA sequence: TGCGCCAGCAGCTCCGATCGGGACAGGGGTACCTACGAGCAGTACTTC. This translates into CASSSDRDRGTYEQYF.

The V and J genes are TRBV7-6 and TRBJ2-7; TRBD2 matches 7 bases. The V segment lost 3 bases and the J segment 0 bases; nucleotides outside the gene matches: 5. Germline assignment: CDR1 SGHVS and CDR2 FNYEAQ. This CDR3 has 15 residues. The CDR3 sequence: CASSFSGGDSYEQYF. CDR3 nucleotides: TGTGCCAGCAGCTTTTCTGGGGGGGACTCCTACGAGCAGTACTTC.

The chain employs TRBV10-2 and TRBJ2-7; 8 nucleotides line up with TRBD2. Germline CDR1 WSHSY, CDR2 SAAADI. V dropped 1 base and J dropped 5; count of bases not matched to a gene: 13. This CDR3 is built from 17 residues. The CDR3, as DNA: TGCGCCAGCAGTGAGTATCAGCGGGAGAGGAAGGGGAACGAGCAGTACTTC. Translating it yields CASSEYQRERKGNEQYF.

The CDR3 nucleotides are TGCGCCAGCAGCCAAAGATCAGGTGCTCAGACCGGGGAGCTGTTTTTT. Its translation is CASSQRSGAQTGELFF. V is TRBV4-1 and J is TRBJ2-2; D remains unclear. The V end lost 2 bases, the J end lost 5 bases, and 15 bases lay between the germline ends. Germline assignment: CDR1 MGHRA and CDR2 YSYEKL. The CDR3 length is 16 residues.

CDR3 region: CASSSMTNYGYTF. In nucleotides, the CDR3 is TGTGCCAGCAGCAGTATGACTAACTATGGCTACACCTTC. The chain recombines TRBV27 with TRBJ1-2; D is unclear. This CDR3 has 13 residues. V was clipped by 6 bases and J by 0 bases, with 8 bases between them. CDR1 and CDR2 from the germline V gene are MNHEY and SMNVEV (reference sequence).

The chain joins TRBV18 to TRBJ2-1; a possible D gene is TRBD1 (6 bases). Germline CDR1 and CDR2: KGHSH and LQKENI. The CDR3 is made up of 15 amino acids. V shed 2 bases and J shed 5 bases, with 13 bases lying between them. The CDR3 DNA reads TGTGCCAGCTCACCAGCAACAGGGATAGACAATGAGCAGTTCTTC. This sequence encodes CASSPATGIDNEQFF.

V usage is TRBV11-2 and J usage is TRBJ2-2; D uncertain. Germline V gene lookup returns CDR1 SGHAT and CDR2 FQNNGV. Trimming stripped 3 bases from V and 6 bases from J, with 2 bases between. The CDR3 covers 11 residues. The CDR3 bases are TGTGCCAGCAGCTTCCCCGGGGAGCTGTTTTTT. This translates into CASSFPGELFF.

A single count supports this clone. The J gene is TRBJ2-5, the V gene TRBV5-1; 9 bases are shared with TRBD1. This CDR3 is 16 amino acids long. The trim removed 0 bases at V and 3 bases at J, leaving 6 bases unmatched. CDR1 and CDR2 from the germline V gene are SGHRS and YFSETQ. In DNA form, the CDR3 reads TGCGCCAGCAGCTTGGATGGGACAGGGAGGGAAGAGACCCAGTACTTC. Translating it yields CASSLDGTGREETQYF.

The rearrangement uses TRBV5-1 and TRBJ2-7; the match to TRBD1 covers 8 bases. V shed 1 base, J shed 1 base, and the junction held 13 bases outside the gene matches. The germline V gene encodes CDR1 SGHRS and CDR2 YFSETQ. The CDR3 length is 18 residues. DNA for the CDR3: TGCGCCAGCAGCTTGCTTTCTCCGGGACAGGTAACTTCCTACGAGCAGTACTTC. This sequence encodes CASSLLSPGQVTSYEQYF.

The gene calls are TRBV30 and TRBJ1-4; D uncertain. The CDR3 consists of 13 residues. V dropped 4 bases and J dropped 7 bases, with 13 bases sitting between them. CDR1 GTSNPN and CDR2 SVGIG come from the germline V gene (reference sequence). This CDR3 reads CAWKPDGSEKLFF. The DNA for the CDR3 is TGTGCCTGGAAACCTGATGGGAGTGAAAAACTGTTTTTT. Variable domain in full (rest from reference TRBV30 and TRBJ1-4): SQTIHQWPATLVQPVGSPLSLECTVEGTSNPNLYWYRQAAGRGLQLLFYSVGIGQISSEVPQNLSASRPQDRQFILSSKKLLLSDSGFYLCAWKPDGSEKLFFGSGTQLSVL.

This chain joins TRBV10-3 and TRBJ1-1, with D tentatively TRBD1 (6 bases). The CDR3 is made up of 17 amino acids. The V end lost 6 bases, the J end lost 0 bases, and 20 bases lay between the germline ends. Germline V CDR1 and CDR2: ENHRY, SYGVKD. CDR3 in amino acids: CAIRPDSGRGMNTEAFF. The CDR3 DNA reads as TGTGCCATCAGACCAGACTCGGGAAGGGGGATGAACACTGAAGCTTTCTTT.

CDR3: CASSGRAFPGLGGSEAFF. DNA for the CDR3: TGTGCCAGCAGCGGAAGGGCTTTCCCGGGACTTGGAGGGTCTGAAGCTTTCTTT. The chain combines TRBV9 with TRBJ1-1; a weak D match, TRBD1 (5 bases). The CDR3 sequence is 18 residues long. V was shortened by 3 bases and J by 6 bases, with 27 bases between the two germline ends. Germline assignment: CDR1 SGDLS and CDR2 YYNGEE.

This clone was seen more than once but under ten times. This chain uses TRBV9 with TRBJ2-3; D perhaps matches TRBD2 (7 bases). The CDR3 has 14 amino acids. V shed 2 bases and J shed 6 bases, with 13 bases lying between them. CDR1 and CDR2 (germline): SGDLS, YYNGEE. The CDR3 bases are TGTGCCAGCAGCGTTCGGGGGGCGGGGGATACGCAGTATTTT. It is translated as CASSVRGAGDTQYF.

This clone was counted once. The rearrangement links TRBV7-9 to TRBJ2-5; the D call may be TRBD1 or TRBD2 (6 bases each). Trimming stripped 5 bases from V and 5 bases from J, with 15 bases between. Germline V lookup: CDR1 SEHNR, CDR2 FQNEAQ (reference sequence). This CDR3 region has 14 residues. DNA for the CDR3: TGTGCCAGCAGCAATAGCGGAGGGGGGGAGACCCAGTACTTC. Translation: CASSNSGGGETQYF.

CDR3 coding DNA: TGTGCCACCAGCAGCAGGGGACGGACCAATGAGCAGTTCTTC. Encoded protein: CATSSRGRTNEQFF. The rearrangement links TRBV15 to TRBJ2-1; possible D gene TRBD1, 6 bases. This CDR3 comprises 14 residues. The germline CDR1 and CDR2 sequences are LNHNV and YYDKDF (reference sequence). Deletions cut 3 bases from V and 6 bases from J, with 12 bases between.

This clone was recorded a few times. This chain connects TRBV30 to TRBJ1-1; perhaps TRBD1 as D (5 bases). This CDR3 has 14 residues. V dropped 0 bases and J dropped 6 bases, with 14 bases sitting between them. Germline V gene sequence: CDR1 GTSNPN, CDR2 SVGIG (reference sequence). CDR3 coding DNA: TGTGCCTGGAGTGTACTAGGGGCTGCGGCTGAAGCTTTCTTT. This sequence encodes CAWSVLGAAAEAFF.

This rearrangement joins TRBV10-3 to TRBJ2-2; the D call may be TRBD1 or TRBD2 (5 bases each). Deletions cut 2 bases from V and 4 bases from J, with 14 bases between. The CDR3 totals 16 residues. Germline V gene data show CDR1 as ENHRY and CDR2 as SYGVKD. The CDR3 protein is CAISEAALGGTGELFF. CDR3 nucleotides: TGTGCCATCAGTGAGGCAGCTCTTGGGGGCACCGGGGAGCTGTTTTTT.

The V gene is TRBV5-5, the J gene TRBJ1-1; D remains ambiguous. The V gene lost 0 bases and the J gene lost 4 bases, with 10 bases spanning the gap. CDR3 length equals 14 residues. Germline CDR1 reads SGHKS; CDR2 reads YYEKEE (reference sequence). The CDR3 sequence is CASSLGPRGTEAFF. The CDR3 DNA sequence: TGTGCCAGCAGCTTGGGGCCTCGGGGCACTGAAGCTTTCTTT.

The chain combines TRBV30 with TRBJ2-7; weak D call: TRBD1 (6 bases). There are 15 residues in the CDR3. V was clipped by 2 bases and J by 0 bases, with 14 bases between them. Germline V gene lookup returns CDR1 GTSNPN and CDR2 SVGIG (reference sequence). The CDR3 loop reads CAWSTGSVFSYEQYF. DNA of the CDR3: TGTGCCTGGAGTACAGGGTCTGTTTTCTCCTACGAGCAGTACTTC.

This sequence joins TRBV5-4 and TRBJ2-7, with 13 bases identical to TRBD2. The V and J ends lost 4 bases and 5 bases, in that order; junction bases with no gene match: 6. The CDR3 sequence is 15 residues long. Germline V gene data show CDR1 as SGHNT and CDR2 as YYREEE (reference sequence). CDR3 DNA sequence: TGTGCCAGCAGCGCCCGGACTAGCGGGAGTAACGAGCAGTACTTC. Translating it yields CASSARTSGSNEQYF.

The chain joins TRBV28 to TRBJ2-3; 11 bases are shared with TRBD2. The CDR3 has 17 residues. The V gene's germline CDR1 is MDHEN and CDR2 SYDVKM. V was pared by 7 bases and J by 0 bases, with 9 bases of the junction left unmatched. CDR3 sequence: CASTRPGLAASTDTQYF. The CDR3, as DNA: TGTGCCAGCACTCGTCCGGGACTAGCGGCTAGCACAGATACGCAGTATTTT.

The J gene is TRBJ1-1, the V gene TRBV6-6, with TRBD1 as a possible D gene (5 bases). From germline, CDR1 is MNHNY and CDR2 SVGAGI (reference sequence). This CDR3 contains 15 residues. Trimming stripped 0 bases from V and 4 bases from J, with 12 bases between. The CDR3 loop is CASSYSGGGVTEAFF. CDR3 in DNA: TGTGCCAGCAGTTACTCGGGGGGTGGGGTCACTGAAGCTTTCTTT.

This clone was recorded only once. This sequence joins TRBV30 and TRBJ1-3; no clear D. The CDR3 has 13 residues. Trimming shortened V by 4 bases and J by 3 bases, and 10 bases separated the two germline ends. From germline, CDR1 is GTSNPN and CDR2 SVGIG (reference sequence). The CDR3 protein is CAWTTTSGNTIYF. CDR3 sequence (DNA): TGTGCCTGGACCACAACGAGTGGAAACACCATATATTTT.

V and J are TRBV18 and TRBJ2-7; possibly TRBD2 for D (5 bases). The CDR3 is 15 amino acids. The V and J ends lost 2 bases and 0 bases respectively, with 11 bases between them. Germline lookup yields CDR1 KGHSH and CDR2 LQKENI. The DNA of the CDR3 is TGTGCCAGCTCACCATCTAGCCGGGACTCCTACGAGCAGTACTTC. Amino acid sequence: CASSPSSRDSYEQYF.

The V call is TRBV30, the J call TRBJ1-5, with 9 bases fitting TRBD1. The CDR3 length is 13 residues. V lost 5 bases to trimming and J lost 7 bases; unmatched junction nucleotides: 6. Germline V CDR1 and CDR2: GTSNPN, SVGIG (reference sequence). Here the CDR3 DNA reads TGTGCCTGGGGCGACAGGGGGAGCCAGCCCCAGCATTTT. Its translation: CAWGDRGSQPQHF. Full variable domain (remainder filled in from reference TRBV30 and TRBJ1-5): SQTIHQWPATLVQPVGSPLSLECTVEGTSNPNLYWYRQAAGRGLQLLFYSVGIGQISSEVPQNLSASRPQDRQFILSSKKLLLSDSGFYLCAWGDRGSQPQHFGDGTRLSIL.